One sample yielded the 2 T cell receptor beta chains listed below, sequenced in a study of blood T cell repertoires in COVID-19 (dated by TCRdb to the early 2020s). Preparation of the library involved the immunoSEQ multiplex PCR assay. TCRdb carries this immuneACCESS record with in-frame sequences only. Its versions omit some clonotypes, under half of them owing to an unresolved V gene in the studies checked, with the rest unexplained. The table for this sample lists around 230,000 clones; about 84% of them were counted only once. Of the sample, approximately 8% is held by the ten largest clones. Sequencing input: peripheral blood. The receptors originated from a woman aged 80 or over with acute or convalescent COVID-19.

The chain joins TRBV3-1 (or the pseudogene TRBV3-2) to TRBJ1-6, with a tentative D call TRBD1 (6 bases). V was shortened by 4 bases and J by 8 bases, with 21 bases between the two germline ends. The CDR3 runs to 17 residues. Germline V gives CDR1 LGHDT, CDR2 YNNKEL (reference sequence). DNA of the CDR3: TGTGCCAGCAGCCTTTGGGGCGGGGGCGCAGCCCATTCACCCCTCCACTTT. It specifies CASSLWGGGAAHSPLHF.

The gene calls are TRBV7-9 and TRBJ1-4; weak D call: TRBD1 (5 bases). The V end lost 6 bases, the J end lost 6 bases, and 14 bases lay between the germline ends. Germline values: CDR1 SEHNR, CDR2 FQNEAQ (reference sequence). This CDR3 comprises 14 residues. CDR3: CASRKQESDEKLFF. In nucleotides, the CDR3 is TGTGCCAGCAGAAAACAGGAATCGGATGAAAAACTGTTTTTT.